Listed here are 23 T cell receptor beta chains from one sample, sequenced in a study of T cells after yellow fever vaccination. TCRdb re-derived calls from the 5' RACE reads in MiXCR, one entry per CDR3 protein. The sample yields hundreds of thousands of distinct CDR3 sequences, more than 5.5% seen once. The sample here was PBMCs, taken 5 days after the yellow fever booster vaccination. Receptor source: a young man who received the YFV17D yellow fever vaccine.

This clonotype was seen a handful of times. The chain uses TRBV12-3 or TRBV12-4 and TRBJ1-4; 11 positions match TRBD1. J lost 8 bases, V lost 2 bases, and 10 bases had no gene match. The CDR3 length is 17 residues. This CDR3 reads CASSLLRGDRGDEKLFF. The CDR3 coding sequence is TGTGCCAGCAGTTTATTGCGAGGGGACAGGGGGGACGAAAAACTGTTTTTT.

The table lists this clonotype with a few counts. CDR3 nucleotides: TGTGCCATCAGTGAGGGGCTTCCCACAGATACGCAGTATTTT. As protein: CAISEGLPTDTQYF. The chain uses TRBV10-3 and TRBJ2-3; D gene uncertain. The CDR3 extends over 14 amino acids. V was pared by 2 bases and J by 2 bases, with 8 bases between. Germline V gene data show CDR1 as ENHRY and CDR2 as SYGVKD.

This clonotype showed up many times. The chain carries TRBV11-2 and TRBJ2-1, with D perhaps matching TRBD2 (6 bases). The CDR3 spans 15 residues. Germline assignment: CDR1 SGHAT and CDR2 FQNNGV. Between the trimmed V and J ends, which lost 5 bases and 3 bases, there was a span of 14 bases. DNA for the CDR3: TGTGCCAGCAGCCCGCCGGGGGTGCTCTACAATGAGCAGTTCTTC. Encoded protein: CASSPPGVLYNEQFF.

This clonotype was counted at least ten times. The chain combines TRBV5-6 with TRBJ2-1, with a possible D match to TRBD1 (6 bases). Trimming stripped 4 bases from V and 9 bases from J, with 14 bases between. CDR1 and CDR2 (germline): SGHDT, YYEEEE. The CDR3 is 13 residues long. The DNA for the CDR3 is TGTGCCAGCAGCGCTTTACCCAGGGGTGAGCAGTTCTTC. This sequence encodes CASSALPRGEQFF.

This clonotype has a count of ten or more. CDR3 in DNA: TGTGCCAGCAGTGAGGCCGGAGTTAGCGGGAGTAACGAGCAGTACTTC. Residues: CASSEAGVSGSNEQYF. The chain joins TRBV25-1 to TRBJ2-7, with 9 bases identical to TRBD2. The CDR3 is 16 residues long. V gave up 3 bases and J gave up 5 bases; unmatched junction bases: 11. Germline-derived CDR1 and CDR2 are MGHDK and SYGVNS.

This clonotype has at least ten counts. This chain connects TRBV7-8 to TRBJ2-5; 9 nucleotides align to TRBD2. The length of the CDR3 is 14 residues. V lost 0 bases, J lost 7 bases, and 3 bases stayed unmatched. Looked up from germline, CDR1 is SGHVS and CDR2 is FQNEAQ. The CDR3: CASSLAPLAGTQYF. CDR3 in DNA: TGTGCCAGCAGCTTAGCGCCACTAGCGGGGACCCAGTACTTC.

CDR3: CASSQSGTSGRETQYF. CDR3 DNA sequence: TGTGCCAGCAGCCAATCGGGGACTAGCGGGAGAGAGACCCAGTACTTC. V is TRBV16 and J is TRBJ2-5; 14 bases line up with TRBD2. This CDR3 has 16 amino acids. CDR1 and CDR2 (germline): KGHSY, FQNENV. The V gene end was trimmed by 0 bases and the J gene end by 4 bases; junction bases not matched to a gene: 1.

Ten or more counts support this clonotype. DNA of the CDR3: TGTGCCAGCCGTACAACCTCCAGGGGGCTCGGGGCTAATGAAAAACTGTTTTTT. Encoded protein: CASRTTSRGLGANEKLFF. This chain links TRBV27 with TRBJ1-4; 8 nucleotides match TRBD1. CDR1 and CDR2 (germline): MNHEY, SMNVEV (reference sequence). Germline trimming cut 8 bases from V and 3 bases from J; bases unmatched to any gene: 17. This CDR3 spans 18 amino acids.

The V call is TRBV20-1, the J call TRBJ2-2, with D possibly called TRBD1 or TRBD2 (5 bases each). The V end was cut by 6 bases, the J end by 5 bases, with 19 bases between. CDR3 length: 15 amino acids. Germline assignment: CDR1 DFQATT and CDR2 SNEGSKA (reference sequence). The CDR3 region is CSARETKAGTGELFF. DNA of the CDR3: TGCAGTGCCCGCGAGACTAAGGCAGGGACCGGGGAGCTGTTTTTT.

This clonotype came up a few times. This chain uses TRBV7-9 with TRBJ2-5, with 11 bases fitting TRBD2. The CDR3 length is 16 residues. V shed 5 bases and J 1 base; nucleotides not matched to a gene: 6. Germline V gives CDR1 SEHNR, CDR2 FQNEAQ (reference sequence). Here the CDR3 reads CASSEALAGVQETQYF. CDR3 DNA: TGTGCCAGCAGCGAGGCACTAGCGGGAGTCCAAGAGACCCAGTACTTC. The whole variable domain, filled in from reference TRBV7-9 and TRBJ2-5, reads DTGVSQNPRHKITKRGQNVTFRCDPISEHNRLYWYRQTLGQGPEFLTYFQNEAQLEKSRLLSDRFSAERPKGSFSTLEIQRTEQGDSAMYLCASSEALAGVQETQYFGPGTRLLVL.

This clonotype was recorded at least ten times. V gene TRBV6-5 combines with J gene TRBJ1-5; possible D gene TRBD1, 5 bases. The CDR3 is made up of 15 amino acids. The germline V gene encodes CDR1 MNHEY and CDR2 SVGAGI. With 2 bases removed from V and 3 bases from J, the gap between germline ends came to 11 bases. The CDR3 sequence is CASSYISRVNQPQHF. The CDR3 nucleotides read TGTGCCAGCAGTTACATCTCCAGGGTCAATCAGCCCCAGCATTTT.

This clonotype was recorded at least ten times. The CDR3 nucleotides read TGTGCCAGCAGCTTAGAAGCGGGAGTGGGAAATGAGCAGTTCTTC. Amino acids: CASSLEAGVGNEQFF. The V call is TRBV7-2, the J call TRBJ2-1; 8 positions match TRBD2. Germline trimming cut 1 base from V and 7 bases from J; bases unmatched to any gene: 6. The CDR3 is 15 amino acids. CDR1 is SGHTA, CDR2 FQGNSA, per germline.

The CDR3 sequence is CSARDRHSSYEQYF. The DNA of the CDR3 is TGCAGTGCTAGAGATCGGCACAGCTCCTACGAGCAGTACTTC. The chain employs TRBV20-1 and TRBJ2-7; D remains ambiguous. The germline gives CDR1 DFQATT, CDR2 SNEGSKA (reference sequence). CDR3 size: 14 residues. V lost 0 bases and J 0 bases, leaving 9 bases between the germline ends.

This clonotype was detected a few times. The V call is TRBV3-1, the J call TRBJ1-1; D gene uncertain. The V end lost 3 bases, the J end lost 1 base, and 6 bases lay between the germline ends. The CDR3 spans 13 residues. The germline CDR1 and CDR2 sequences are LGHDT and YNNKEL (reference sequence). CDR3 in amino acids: CASSHSENTEAFF. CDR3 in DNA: TGTGCCAGCAGCCATTCCGAGAACACTGAAGCTTTCTTT. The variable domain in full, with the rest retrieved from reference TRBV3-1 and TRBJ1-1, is DTAVSQTPKYLVTQMGNDKSIKCEQNLGHDTMYWYKQDSKKFLKIMFSYNNKELIINETVPNRFSPKSPDKAHLNLHINSLELGDSAVYFCASSHSENTEAFFGQGTRLTVV.

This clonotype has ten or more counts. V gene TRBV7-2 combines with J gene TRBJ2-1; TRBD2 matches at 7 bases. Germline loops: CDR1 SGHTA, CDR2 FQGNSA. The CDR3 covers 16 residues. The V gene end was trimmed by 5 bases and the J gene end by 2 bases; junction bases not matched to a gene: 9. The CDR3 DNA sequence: TGTGCCAGCAGCCCCCCCCAAAGCGGGGCCTACAATGAGCAGTTCTTC. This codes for CASSPPQSGAYNEQFF.

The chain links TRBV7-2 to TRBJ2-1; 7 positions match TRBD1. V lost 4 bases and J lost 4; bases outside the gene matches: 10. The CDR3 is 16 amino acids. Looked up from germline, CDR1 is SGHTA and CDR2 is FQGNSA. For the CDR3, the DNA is TGTGCCAGCAGCTCGATGCGGACAGGTCGTTACAATGAGCAGTTCTTC. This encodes CASSSMRTGRYNEQFF.

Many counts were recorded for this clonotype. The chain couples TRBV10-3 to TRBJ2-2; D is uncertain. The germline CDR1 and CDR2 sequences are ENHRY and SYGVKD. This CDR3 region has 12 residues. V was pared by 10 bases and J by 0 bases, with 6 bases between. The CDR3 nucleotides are TGTGCCACCAGCGCGAACACCGGGGAGCTGTTTTTT. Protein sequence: CATSANTGELFF.

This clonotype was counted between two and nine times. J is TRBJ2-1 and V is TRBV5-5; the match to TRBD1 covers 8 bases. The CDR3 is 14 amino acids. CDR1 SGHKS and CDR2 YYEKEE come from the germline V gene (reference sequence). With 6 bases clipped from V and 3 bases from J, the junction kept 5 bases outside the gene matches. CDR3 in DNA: TGTGCCAGCACCTTAGGACAGGGCTACAATGAGCAGTTCTTC. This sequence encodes CASTLGQGYNEQFF.

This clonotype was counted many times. The CDR3, as DNA: TGTGCCAGCAGCTGGGGGGCCTCCTACGAGCAGTACTTC. It yields the protein CASSWGASYEQYF. The J gene is TRBJ2-7, the V gene TRBV7-2; the D call may be TRBD1 or TRBD2 (6 bases each). Looked up from germline, CDR1 is SGHTA and CDR2 is FQGNSA. The CDR3 totals 13 residues. V was trimmed by 4 bases and J by 0 bases, leaving 7 bases between them.

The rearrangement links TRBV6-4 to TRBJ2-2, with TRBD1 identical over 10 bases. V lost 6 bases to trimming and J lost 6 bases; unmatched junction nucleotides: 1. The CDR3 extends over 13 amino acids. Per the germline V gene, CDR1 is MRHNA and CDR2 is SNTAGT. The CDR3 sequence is CASRGQGAGELFF. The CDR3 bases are TGTGCCAGCAGAGGACAGGGGGCCGGGGAGCTGTTTTTT.

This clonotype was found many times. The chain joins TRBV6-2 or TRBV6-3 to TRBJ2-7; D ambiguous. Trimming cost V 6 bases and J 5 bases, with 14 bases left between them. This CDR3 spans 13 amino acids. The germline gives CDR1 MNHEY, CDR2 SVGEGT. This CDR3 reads CASRVSALHEQYF. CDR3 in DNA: TGTGCCAGCAGAGTATCCGCCCTACACGAGCAGTACTTC.

CDR3 nucleotides: TGCAGTGCTAGACCGTGGGAGCAAGAGACCCAGTACTTC. This codes for CSARPWEQETQYF. This chain links TRBV20-1 with TRBJ2-5; TRBD2 might be the D (5 bases). The CDR3 sequence is 13 residues long. V lost 2 bases, J lost 2 bases, and 9 bases lay in between. Germline V gives CDR1 DFQATT, CDR2 SNEGSKA (reference sequence).

CDR3 nucleotide sequence: TGTGCCAGTTCCGGTAGCGGGAGGATCGAGCAGTACTTC. It codes for CASSGSGRIEQYF. The chain combines TRBV11-2 with TRBJ2-7, with TRBD2 matching 10 bases. The CDR3 covers 13 residues. The V segment lost 9 bases and the J segment 6 bases; nucleotides outside the gene matches: 8. From germline, CDR1 is SGHAT and CDR2 FQNNGV.